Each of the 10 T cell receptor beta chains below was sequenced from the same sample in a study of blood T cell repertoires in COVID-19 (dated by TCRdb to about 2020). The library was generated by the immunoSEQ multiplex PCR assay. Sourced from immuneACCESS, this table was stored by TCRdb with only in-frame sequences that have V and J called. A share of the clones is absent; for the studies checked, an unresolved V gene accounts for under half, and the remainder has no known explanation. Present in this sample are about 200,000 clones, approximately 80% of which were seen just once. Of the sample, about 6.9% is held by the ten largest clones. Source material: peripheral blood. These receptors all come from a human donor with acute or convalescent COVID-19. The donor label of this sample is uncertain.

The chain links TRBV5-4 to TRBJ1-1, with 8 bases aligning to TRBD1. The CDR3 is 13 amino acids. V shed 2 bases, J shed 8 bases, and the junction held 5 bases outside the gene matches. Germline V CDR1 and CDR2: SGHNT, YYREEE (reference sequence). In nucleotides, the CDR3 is TGTGCCAGCAGCTTAGCGGACAGGGAAGAAGCTTTCTTT. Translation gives CASSLADREEAFF.

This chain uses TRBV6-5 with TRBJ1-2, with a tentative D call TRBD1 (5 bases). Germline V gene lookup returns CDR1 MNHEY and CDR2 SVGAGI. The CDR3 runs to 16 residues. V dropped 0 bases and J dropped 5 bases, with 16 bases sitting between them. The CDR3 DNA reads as TGTGCCAGCAGTTACTCGGGGCGGGGCAGCACATATGGCTACACCTTC. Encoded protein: CASSYSGRGSTYGYTF.

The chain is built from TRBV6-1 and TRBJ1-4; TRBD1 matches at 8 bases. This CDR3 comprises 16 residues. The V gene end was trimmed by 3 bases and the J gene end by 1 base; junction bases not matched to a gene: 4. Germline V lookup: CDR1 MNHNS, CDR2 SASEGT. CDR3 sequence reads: CASSDRGPGTNEKLFF. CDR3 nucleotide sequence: TGTGCCAGCAGTGACAGGGGGCCGGGAACTAATGAAAAACTGTTTTTT.

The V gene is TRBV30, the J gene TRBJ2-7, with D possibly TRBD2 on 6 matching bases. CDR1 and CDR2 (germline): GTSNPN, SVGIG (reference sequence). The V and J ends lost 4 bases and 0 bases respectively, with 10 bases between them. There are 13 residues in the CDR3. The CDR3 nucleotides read TGTGCCTGGAAGCCCGGGGGCTCCTACGAGCAGTACTTC. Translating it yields CAWKPGGSYEQYF.

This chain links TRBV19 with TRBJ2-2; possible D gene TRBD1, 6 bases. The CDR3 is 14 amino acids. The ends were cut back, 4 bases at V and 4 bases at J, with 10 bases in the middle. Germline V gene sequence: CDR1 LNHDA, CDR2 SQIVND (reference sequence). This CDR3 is CASSKRTVTGELFF. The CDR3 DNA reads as TGTGCCAGTAGTAAGAGGACAGTCACCGGGGAGCTGTTTTTT.

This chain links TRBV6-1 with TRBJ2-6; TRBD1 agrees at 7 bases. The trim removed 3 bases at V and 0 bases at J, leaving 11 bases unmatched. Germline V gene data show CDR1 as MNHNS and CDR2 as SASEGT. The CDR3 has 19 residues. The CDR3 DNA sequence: TGTGCCAGCAGTGATCGGGACAGCAATACCCACTCTGGGGCCAACGTCCTGACTTTC. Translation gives CASSDRDSNTHSGANVLTF.

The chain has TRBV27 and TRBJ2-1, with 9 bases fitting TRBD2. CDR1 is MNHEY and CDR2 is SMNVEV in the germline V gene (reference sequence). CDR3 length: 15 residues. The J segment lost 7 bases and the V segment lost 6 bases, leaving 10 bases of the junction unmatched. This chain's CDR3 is CASSPRATSGNEQFF. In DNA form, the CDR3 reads TGTGCCAGCAGCCCCAGGGCGACTAGCGGAAATGAGCAGTTCTTC.

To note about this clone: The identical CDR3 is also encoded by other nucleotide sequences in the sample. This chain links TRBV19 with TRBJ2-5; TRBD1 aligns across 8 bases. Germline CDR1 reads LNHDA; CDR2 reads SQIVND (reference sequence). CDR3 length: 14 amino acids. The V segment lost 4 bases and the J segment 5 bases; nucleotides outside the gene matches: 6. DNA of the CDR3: TGTGCCAGTAGTACAGGACAGGGAAGCGAGACCCAGTACTTC. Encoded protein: CASSTGQGSETQYF.

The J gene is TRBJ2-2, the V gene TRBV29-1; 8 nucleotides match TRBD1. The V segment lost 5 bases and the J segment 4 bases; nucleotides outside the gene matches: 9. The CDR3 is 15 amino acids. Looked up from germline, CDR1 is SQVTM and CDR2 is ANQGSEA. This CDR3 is CSVYGQGRTTGELFF. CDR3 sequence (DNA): TGCAGCGTTTATGGACAGGGTAGAACCACCGGGGAGCTGTTTTTT.

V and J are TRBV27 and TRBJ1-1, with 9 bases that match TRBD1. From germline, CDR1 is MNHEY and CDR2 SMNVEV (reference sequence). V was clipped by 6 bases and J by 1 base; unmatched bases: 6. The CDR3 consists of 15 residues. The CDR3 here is CASSDTGQGNTEAFF. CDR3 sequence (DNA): TGTGCCAGCAGCGACACGGGACAGGGGAACACTGAAGCTTTCTTT.